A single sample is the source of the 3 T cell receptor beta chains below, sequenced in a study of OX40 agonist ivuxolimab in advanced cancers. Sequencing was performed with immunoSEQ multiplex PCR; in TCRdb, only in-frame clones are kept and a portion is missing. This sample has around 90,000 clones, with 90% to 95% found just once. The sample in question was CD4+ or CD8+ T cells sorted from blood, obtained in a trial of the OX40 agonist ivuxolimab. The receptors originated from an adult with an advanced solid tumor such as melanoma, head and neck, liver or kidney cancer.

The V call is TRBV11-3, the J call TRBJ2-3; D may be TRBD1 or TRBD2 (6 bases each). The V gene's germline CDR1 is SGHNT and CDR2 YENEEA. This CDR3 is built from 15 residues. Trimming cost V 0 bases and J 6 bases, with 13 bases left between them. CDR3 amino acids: CASSLEGRGGDTQYF. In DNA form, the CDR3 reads TGTGCCAGCAGCTTAGAGGGCAGGGGAGGTGATACGCAGTATTTT.

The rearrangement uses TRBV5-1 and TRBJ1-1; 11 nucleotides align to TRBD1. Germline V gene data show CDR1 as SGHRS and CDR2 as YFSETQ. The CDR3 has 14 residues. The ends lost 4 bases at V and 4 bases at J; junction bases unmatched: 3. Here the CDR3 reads CASSMDRGPTEAFF. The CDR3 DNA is TGCGCCAGCAGCATGGACAGGGGGCCCACTGAAGCTTTCTTT.

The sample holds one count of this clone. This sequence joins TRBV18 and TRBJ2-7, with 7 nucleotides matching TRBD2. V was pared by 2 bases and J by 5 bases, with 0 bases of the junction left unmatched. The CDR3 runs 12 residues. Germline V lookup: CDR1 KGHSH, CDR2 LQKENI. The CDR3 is CASSPAGDEQYF. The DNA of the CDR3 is TGTGCCAGCTCACCAGCGGGGGACGAGCAGTACTTC.